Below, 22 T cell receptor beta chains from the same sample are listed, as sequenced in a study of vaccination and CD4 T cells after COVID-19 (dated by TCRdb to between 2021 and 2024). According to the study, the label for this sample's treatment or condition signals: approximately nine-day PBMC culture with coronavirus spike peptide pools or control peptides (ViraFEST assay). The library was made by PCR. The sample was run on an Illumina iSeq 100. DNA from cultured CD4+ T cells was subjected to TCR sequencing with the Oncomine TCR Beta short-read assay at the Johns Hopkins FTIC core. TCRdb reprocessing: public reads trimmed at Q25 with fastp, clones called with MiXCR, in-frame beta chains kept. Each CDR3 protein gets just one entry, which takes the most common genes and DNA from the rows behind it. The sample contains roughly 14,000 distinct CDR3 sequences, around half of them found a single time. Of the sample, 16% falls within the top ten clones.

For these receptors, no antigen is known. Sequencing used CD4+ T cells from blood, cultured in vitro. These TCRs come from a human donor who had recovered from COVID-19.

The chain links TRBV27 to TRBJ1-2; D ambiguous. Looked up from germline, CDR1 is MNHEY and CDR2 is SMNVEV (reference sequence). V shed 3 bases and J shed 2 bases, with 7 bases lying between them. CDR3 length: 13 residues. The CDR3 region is CASSLAKNYGYTF. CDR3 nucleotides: TGTGCCAGCAGTTTGGCCAAAAACTATGGCTACACCTTC.

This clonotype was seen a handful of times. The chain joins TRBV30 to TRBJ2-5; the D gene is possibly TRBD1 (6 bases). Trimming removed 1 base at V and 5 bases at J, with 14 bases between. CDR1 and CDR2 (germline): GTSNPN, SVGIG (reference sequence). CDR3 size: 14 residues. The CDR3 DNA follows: TGTGCCTGGAGTGACAGGGTCGGGTTGGAGACCCAGTACTTC. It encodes CAWSDRVGLETQYF.

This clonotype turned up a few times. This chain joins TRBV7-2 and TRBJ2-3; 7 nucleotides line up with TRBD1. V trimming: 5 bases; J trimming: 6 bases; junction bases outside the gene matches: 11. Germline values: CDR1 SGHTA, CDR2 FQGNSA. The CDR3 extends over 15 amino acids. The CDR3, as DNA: TGTGCCAGCAGCCTCGGGACAGCCAGCCTGGATACGCAGTATTTT. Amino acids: CASSLGTASLDTQYF.

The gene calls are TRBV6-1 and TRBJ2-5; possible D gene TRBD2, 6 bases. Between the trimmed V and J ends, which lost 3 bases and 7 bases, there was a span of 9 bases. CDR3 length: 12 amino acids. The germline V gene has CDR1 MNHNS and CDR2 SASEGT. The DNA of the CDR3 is TGTGCCAGCAGTGATTTGGGGGGGACCCAGTACTTC. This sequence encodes CASSDLGGTQYF.

The CDR3 region is CASSLRRGRHTQYF. CDR3 sequence (DNA): TGTGCCAGCAGCCTAAGACGGGGGAGGCATACGCAGTATTTT. The chain carries TRBV11-2 and TRBJ2-3; maybe TRBD2 (6 bases). V dropped 5 bases and J dropped 7 bases, with 16 bases sitting between them. This CDR3 region has 14 residues. CDR1 is SGHAT, CDR2 FQNNGV, per germline.

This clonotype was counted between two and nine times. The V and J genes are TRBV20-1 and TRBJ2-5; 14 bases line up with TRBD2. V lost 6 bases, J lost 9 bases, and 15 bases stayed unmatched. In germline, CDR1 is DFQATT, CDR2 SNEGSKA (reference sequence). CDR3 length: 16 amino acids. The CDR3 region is CSAPGLAGVGGGAQYF. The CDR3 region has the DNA TGCAGTGCACCGGGACTAGCGGGAGTGGGGGGCGGGGCCCAGTACTTC.

CDR3 loop: CASSMMPTTNEQFF. The CDR3 DNA is TGTGCCAGCAGCATGATGCCGACCACAAATGAGCAGTTCTTC. The rearrangement joins TRBV7-3 to TRBJ2-1; D call uncertain. The ends were cut back, 5 bases at V and 7 bases at J, with 15 bases in the middle. Germline-derived CDR1 and CDR2 are SGHTA and FQGTGA. The CDR3 covers 14 residues.

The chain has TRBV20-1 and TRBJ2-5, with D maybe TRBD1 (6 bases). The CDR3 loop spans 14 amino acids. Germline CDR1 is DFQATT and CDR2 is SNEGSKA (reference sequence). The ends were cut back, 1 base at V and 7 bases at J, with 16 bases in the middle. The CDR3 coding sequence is TGCAGTGCTAGAGTAGACAGGAGAACAGGGACCCAGTACTTC. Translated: CSARVDRRTGTQYF.

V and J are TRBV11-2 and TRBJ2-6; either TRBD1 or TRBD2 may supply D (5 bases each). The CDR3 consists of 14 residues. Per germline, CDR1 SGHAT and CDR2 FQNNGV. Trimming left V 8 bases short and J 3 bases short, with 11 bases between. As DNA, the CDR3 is TGTGCCAGCGAGAGGGGCAGTGGGGCCAACGTCCTGACTTTC. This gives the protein CASERGSGANVLTF.

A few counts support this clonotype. This chain's CDR3 is CSAPGQGIYTF. The CDR3, as DNA: TGCAGTGCGCCGGGACAGGGTATCTACACCTTC. The chain joins TRBV20-1 to TRBJ1-2; TRBD1 matches 9 bases. V lost 6 bases and J lost 10; bases outside the gene matches: 6. CDR1 is DFQATT, CDR2 SNEGSKA, per germline (reference sequence). The CDR3 totals 11 residues.

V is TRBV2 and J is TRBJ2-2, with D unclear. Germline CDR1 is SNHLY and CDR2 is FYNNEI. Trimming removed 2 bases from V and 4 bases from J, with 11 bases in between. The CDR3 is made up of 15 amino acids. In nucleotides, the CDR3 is TGTGCCAGCAGTGAAAGGCGATCCTCCACCGGGGAGCTGTTTTTT. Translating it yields CASSERRSSTGELFF.

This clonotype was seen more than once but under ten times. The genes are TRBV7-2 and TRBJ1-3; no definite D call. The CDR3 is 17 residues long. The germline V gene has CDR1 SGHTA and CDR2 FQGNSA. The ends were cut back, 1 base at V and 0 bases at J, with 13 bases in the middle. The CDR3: CASSLVEGGHSGNTIYF. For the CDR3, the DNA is TGTGCCAGCAGCTTAGTTGAGGGCGGCCACTCTGGAAACACCATATATTTT.

CDR3 sequence: CASSPKLAGGIGEQFF. DNA for the CDR3: TGTGCCAGCTCACCAAAACTAGCGGGAGGAATCGGTGAGCAGTTCTTC. The V and J genes are TRBV18 and TRBJ2-1; 12 positions match TRBD2. This CDR3 region has 16 residues. V was pared by 2 bases and J by 9 bases, with 8 bases of the junction left unmatched. CDR1 is KGHSH and CDR2 is LQKENI in the germline V gene. Looking up the rest from reference TRBV18 and TRBJ2-1 gives the full variable domain: NAGVMQNPRHLVRRRGQEARLRCSPMKGHSHVYWYRQLPEEGLKFMVYLQKENIIDESGMPKERFSAEFPKEGPSILRIQQVVRGDSAAYFCASSPKLAGGIGEQFFGPGTRLTVL.

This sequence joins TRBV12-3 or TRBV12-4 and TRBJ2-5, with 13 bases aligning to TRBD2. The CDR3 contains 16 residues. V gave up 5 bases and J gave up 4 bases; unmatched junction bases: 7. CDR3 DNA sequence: TGTGCCAGCAGTCAAACTAGCGGGAGGGGGCGAGAGACCCAGTACTTC. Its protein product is CASSQTSGRGRETQYF.

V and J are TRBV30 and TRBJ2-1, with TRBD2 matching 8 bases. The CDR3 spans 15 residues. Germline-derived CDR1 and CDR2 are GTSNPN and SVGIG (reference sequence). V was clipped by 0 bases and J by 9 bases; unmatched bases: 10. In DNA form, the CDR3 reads TGTGCCTGGAGTGTGGGTAGCGGGATGATTGGTGAGCAGTTCTTC. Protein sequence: CAWSVGSGMIGEQFF.

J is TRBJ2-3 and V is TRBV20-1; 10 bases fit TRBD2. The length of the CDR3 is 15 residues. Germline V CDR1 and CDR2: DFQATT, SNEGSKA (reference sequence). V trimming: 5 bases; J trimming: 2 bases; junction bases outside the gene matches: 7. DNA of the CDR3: TGCAGTGCTTATCCGACTAGCGGGCTCACAGATACGCAGTATTTT. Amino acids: CSAYPTSGLTDTQYF.

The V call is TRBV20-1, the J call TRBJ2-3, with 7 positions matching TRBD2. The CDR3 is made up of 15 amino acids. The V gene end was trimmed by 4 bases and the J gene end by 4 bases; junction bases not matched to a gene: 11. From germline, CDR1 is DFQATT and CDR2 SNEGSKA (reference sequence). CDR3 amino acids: CSANGEGAGSDTQYF. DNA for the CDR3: TGCAGTGCTAATGGGGAGGGCGCGGGGTCAGATACGCAGTATTTT.

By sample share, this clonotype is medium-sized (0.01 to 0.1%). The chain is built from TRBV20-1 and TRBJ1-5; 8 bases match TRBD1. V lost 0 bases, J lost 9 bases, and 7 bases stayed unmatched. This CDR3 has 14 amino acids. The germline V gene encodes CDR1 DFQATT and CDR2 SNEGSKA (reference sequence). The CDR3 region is CSARDFRGRGPQHF. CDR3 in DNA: TGCAGTGCTAGAGATTTCAGGGGGCGCGGGCCCCAGCATTTT.

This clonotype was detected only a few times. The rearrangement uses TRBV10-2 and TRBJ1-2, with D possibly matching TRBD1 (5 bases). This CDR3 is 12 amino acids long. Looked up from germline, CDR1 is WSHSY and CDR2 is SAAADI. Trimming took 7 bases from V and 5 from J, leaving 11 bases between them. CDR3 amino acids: CASMTDSYGYTF. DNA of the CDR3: TGCGCCAGCATGACAGACTCATATGGCTACACCTTC.

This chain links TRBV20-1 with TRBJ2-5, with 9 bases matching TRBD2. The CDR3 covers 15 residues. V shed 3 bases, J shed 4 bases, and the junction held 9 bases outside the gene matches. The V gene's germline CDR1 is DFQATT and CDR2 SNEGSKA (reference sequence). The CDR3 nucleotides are TGCAGTGCTAGCGCTAGCGGGGTCGGGGGAGAGACCCAGTACTTC. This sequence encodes CSASASGVGGETQYF.

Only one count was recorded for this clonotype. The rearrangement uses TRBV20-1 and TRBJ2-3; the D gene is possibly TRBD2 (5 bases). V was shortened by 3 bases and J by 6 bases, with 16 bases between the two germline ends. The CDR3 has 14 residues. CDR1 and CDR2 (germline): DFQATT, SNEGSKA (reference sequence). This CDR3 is CSASLVGSGDTQYF. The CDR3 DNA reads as TGCAGTGCTAGTCTGGTCGGGTCGGGGGATACGCAGTATTTT.

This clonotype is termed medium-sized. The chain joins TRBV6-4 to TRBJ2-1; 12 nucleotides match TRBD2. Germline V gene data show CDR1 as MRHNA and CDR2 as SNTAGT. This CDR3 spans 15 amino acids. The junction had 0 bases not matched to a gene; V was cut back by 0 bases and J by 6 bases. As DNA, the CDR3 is TGTGCCAGCAGTGACTCGACTAGCGGGAGCAATGAGCAGTTCTTC. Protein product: CASSDSTSGSNEQFF.